The present TCR beta chain was sequenced within a study of blood T cell repertoires in COVID-19. The CDR3 totals 14 residues. Per germline, CDR1 SNHLY and CDR2 FYNNEI. Trimming took off 6 bases at V and 8 bases at J, with 19 bases between the two ends. This clone came up once. The table came from immunoSEQ multiplex PCR; TCRdb's copy has only in-frame clones and leaves some out. The sample lists under 250,000 clones; roughly 83% were seen once. This sequence joins TRBV2 and TRBJ1-2; D gene unclear. Sequencing was done on a sample of peripheral blood. This clonotype was sampled from a man aged 35 to 55 with acute or convalescent COVID-19. CDR3 sequence reads: CASSTGRVSGGYTF. The DNA of the CDR3 is TGTGCCAGCAGCACCGGGAGGGTCTCAGGCGGCTACACCTTC. The entire variable domain, with the rest obtained from reference TRBV2 and TRBJ1-2, is as follows: EPEVTQTPSHQVTQMGQEVILRCVPISNHLYFYWYRQILGQKVEFLVSFYNNEISEKSEIFDDQFSVERPDGSNFTLKIRSTKLEDSAMYFCASSTGRVSGGYTFGSGTRLTVV.